There are a few counts of the clone carrying this T cell receptor (beta chain). The antigen remains undetermined. The sample belongs to a study of beta chain features in type 1 diabetes. Study-level points and caveats: Moderate yet significant TCRB CDR3 shortening was seen in Type 1 diabetes patients in all four CD4+ subsets. Researchers caution that PCR might favor shorter templates, equally among patients and controls. cDNA-based reads could over-represent cells with high TCR expression.

CDR3 length: 15 residues. In germline, CDR1 is SGHAT, CDR2 FQNNGV. Trimming cost V 5 bases and J 4 bases; bases outside gene matches: 7. Expressed TCRB transcripts were sequenced, since all the RNA that had been isolated was reverse transcribed. TCRdb's copy holds only in-frame clones and misses some; the assay was immunoSEQ multiplex PCR. Found here are around 260,000 clones, roughly 21% of them singletons; the top ten hold roughly 0.028%. The sample consisted of naive CD4+ T cells from blood. The sequence was collected from a woman between 40 and 50 years old with type 1 diabetes. This chain joins TRBV11-2 and TRBJ2-3; TRBD1 matches 9 bases. DNA of the CDR3: TGTGCCAGCAGCGAACAGGGGGCTGTGGCAGATACGCAGTATTTT. Its protein is CASSEQGAVADTQYF.